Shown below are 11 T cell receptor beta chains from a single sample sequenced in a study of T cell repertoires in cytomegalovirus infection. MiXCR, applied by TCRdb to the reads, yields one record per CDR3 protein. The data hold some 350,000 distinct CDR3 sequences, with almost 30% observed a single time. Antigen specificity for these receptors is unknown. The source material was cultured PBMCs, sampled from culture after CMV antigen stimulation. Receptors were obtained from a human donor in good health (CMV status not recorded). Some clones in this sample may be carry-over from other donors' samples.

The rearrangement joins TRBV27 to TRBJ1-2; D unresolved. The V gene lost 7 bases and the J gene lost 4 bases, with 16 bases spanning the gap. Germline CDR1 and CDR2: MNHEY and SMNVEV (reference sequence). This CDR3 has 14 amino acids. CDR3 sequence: CASTKNPHSYGYTF. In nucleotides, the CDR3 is TGTGCCAGCACAAAAAATCCCCATTCCTATGGCTACACCTTC.

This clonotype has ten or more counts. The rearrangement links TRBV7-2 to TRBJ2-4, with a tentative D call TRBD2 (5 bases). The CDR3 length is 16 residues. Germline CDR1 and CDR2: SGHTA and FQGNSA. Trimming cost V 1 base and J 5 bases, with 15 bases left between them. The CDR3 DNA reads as TGTGCCAGCAGCTTAGTCGGTGAGGGCAGCCAAAACATTCAGTACTTC. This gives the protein CASSLVGEGSQNIQYF.

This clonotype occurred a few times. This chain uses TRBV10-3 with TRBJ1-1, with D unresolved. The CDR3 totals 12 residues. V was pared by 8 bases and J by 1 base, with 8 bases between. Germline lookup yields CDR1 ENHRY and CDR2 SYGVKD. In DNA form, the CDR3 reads TGTGCCATCCGGGCTGGGAACACTGAAGCTTTCTTT. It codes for CAIRAGNTEAFF.

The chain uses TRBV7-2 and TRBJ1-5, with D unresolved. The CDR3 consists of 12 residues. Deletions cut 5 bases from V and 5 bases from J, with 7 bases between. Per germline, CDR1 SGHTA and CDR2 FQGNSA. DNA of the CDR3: TGTGCCAGCAGCCGGGCGGATCAGCCCCAGCATTTT. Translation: CASSRADQPQHF. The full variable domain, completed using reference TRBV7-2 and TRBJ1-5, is GAGVSQSPSNKVTEKGKDVELRCDPISGHTALYWYRQSLGQGLEFLIYFQGNSAPDKSGLPSDRFSAERTGGSVSTLTIQRTQQEDSAVYLCASSRADQPQHFGDGTRLSIL.

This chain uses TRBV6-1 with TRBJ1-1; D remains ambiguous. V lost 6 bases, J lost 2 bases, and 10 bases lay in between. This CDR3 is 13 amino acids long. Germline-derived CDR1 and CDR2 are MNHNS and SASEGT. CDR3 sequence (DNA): TGTGCCAGCAGACGAGGGTTAAACACTGAAGCTTTCTTT. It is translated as CASRRGLNTEAFF.

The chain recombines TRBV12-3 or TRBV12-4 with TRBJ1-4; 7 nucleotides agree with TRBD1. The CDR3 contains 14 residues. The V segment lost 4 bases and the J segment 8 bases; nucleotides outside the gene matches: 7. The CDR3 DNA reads TGTGCCAGCAGTTCGACAGGGTCGAGCGAAAAACTGTTTTTT. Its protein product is CASSSTGSSEKLFF.

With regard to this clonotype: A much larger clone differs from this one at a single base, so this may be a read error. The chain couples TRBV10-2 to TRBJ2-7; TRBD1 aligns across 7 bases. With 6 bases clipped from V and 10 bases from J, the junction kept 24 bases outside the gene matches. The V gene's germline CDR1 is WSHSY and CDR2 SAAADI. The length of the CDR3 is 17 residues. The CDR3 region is CASSPLSITPGTADQYF. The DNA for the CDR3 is TGCGCCAGCAGCCCTCTCTCAATTACCCCCGGGACAGCCGACCAGTACTTC.

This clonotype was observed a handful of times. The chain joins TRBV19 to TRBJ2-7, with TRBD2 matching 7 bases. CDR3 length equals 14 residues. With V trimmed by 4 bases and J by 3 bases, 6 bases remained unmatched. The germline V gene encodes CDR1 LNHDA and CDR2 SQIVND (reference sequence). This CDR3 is CASSRSGADYEQYF. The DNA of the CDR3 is TGTGCCAGTAGTAGAAGCGGGGCGGACTACGAGCAGTACTTC.

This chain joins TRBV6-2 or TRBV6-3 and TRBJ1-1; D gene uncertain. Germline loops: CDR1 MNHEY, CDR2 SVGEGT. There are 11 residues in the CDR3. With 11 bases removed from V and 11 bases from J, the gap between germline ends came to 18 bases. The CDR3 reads CAATQRGTAFF. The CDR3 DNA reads TGTGCCGCCACCCAGCGGGGTACTGCTTTCTTT.

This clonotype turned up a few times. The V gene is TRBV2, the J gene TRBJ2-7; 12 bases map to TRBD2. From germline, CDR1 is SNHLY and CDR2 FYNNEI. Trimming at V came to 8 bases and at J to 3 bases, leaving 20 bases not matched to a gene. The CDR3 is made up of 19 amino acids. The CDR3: CASSSPRDSGLAGNYEQYF. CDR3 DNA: TGTGCCAGCTCTTCCCCAAGGGACAGTGGACTAGCGGGAAACTACGAGCAGTACTTC.

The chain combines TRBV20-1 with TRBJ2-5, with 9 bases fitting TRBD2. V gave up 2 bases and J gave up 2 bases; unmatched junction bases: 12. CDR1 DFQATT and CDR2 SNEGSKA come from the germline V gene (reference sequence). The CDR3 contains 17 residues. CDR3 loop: CSARRGLSGGAQETQYF. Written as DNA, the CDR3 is TGCAGTGCTAGAAGGGGACTTAGCGGGGGTGCACAAGAGACCCAGTACTTC.